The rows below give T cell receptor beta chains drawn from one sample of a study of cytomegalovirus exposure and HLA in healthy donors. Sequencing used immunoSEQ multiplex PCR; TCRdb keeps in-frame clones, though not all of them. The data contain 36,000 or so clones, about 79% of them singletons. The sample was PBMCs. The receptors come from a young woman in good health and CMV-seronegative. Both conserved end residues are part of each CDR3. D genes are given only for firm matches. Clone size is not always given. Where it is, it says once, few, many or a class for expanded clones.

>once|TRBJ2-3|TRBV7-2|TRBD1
TGTGCCAGCAGAAGACAGGGAGGCACAGATACGCAGTATTTT
CASRRQGGTDTQYF
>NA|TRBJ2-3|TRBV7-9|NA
TGTGCCAGCAGCCAACCCCCAGCGTCTAGCACAGATACGCAGTATTTT
CASSQPPASSTDTQYF
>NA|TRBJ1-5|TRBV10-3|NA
TGTGCCATCAGTGGGCCTCCAGGTCAGCCCCAGAATTTT
CAISGPPGQPQNF
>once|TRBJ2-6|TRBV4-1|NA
TGCGCCAGCAGCCAAGAAAGGGGCACTGGGGCCAACGTCCTGACTTTC
CASSQERGTGANVLTF
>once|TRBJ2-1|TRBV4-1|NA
TGCGCCAGCAGCCAAGGCGGCGGGAACTACAATGAGCAGTTCTTC
CASSQGGGNYNEQFF
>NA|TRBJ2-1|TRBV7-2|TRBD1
TGTGCCAGCAGAGGACAGGGGGCCTACAATGAGCAGTTCTTC
CASRGQGAYNEQFF
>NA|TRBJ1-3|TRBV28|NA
TGTGCCAGCAGTTTGCCCTCAACCAGCTCTGGAAACACCATATATTTT
CASSLPSTSSGNTIYF
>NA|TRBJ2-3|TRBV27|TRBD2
TGTGCCAGCAGTTTGGTTCCTAGCGGGGGGGTCTCTAGCACAGATACGCAGTATTTT
CASSLVPSGGVSSTDTQYF
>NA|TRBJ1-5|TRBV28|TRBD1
TGTGCCAGCAGTTTACAGGGGGCTCAGCCCCAGCATTTT
CASSLQGAQPQHF
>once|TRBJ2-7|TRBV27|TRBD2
TGTGCCAGCGGACGACTAGCGGGAGGATTTGCCTACGAGCAGTACTTC
CASGRLAGGFAYEQYF
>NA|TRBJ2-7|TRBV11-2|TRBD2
TGTGCCAGCAGCATCGTCGGACTAGTGTACGAGCAGTACTTC
CASSIVGLVYEQYF
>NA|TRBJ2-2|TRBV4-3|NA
TGCGCCAGCAGCCAAGCTCTGCAGAGGGAGCTGTTTTTT
CASSQALQRELFF
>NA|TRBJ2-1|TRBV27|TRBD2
TGTGCCAGCAGTGAACTAGCGGCTAATGAGCAGTTCTTC
CASSELAANEQFF
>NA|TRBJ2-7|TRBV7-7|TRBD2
TGTGCCAGCAGCATTAATGGTCTAGCGGGAGTTGAGCAGTACTTC
CASSINGLAGVEQYF
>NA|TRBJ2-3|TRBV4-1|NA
TGCGCCACCAAGCGCGAAAGGACTAGCACAGATACGCAGTATTTT
CATKRERTSTDTQYF
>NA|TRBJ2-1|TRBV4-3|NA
TGCGCCAGCAGCCGAGCCCGAGACGCGCCCGGGACTTTCAACAATGAGCAGTTCTTC
CASSRARDAPGTFNNEQFF
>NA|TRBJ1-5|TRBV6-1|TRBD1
TGTGCCAGCAGTGGAGACAGGGCCAGGGAACCCCAGCATTTT
CASSGDRAREPQHF
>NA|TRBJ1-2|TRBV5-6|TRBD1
TGTGCCAGCAGCTTCTGGACAGGGAGTCCTGGCTACACCTTC
CASSFWTGSPGYTF
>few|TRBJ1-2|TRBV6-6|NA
TGTGCCAGCAGTTACTACTCTAACGGGGGCTACACCTTC
CASSYYSNGGYTF
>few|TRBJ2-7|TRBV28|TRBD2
TGTGCCAGCAGTGAAACTAGCGGTTCCTACGAGCAGTACTTC
CASSETSGSYEQYF
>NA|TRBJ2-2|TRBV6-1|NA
TGTGCCAGCAGGATACAGGTGGTCACCGGGGAGCTGTTTTTT
CASRIQVVTGELFF
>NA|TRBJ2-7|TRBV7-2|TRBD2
TGTGCCAGCAGCCCGACTAGCGGGGCCCTCTACGAGCAGTACTTC
CASSPTSGALYEQYF
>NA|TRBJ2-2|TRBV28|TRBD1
TGTGCCAGCAGTCCGGGACAGGGGGCCGCCGGGGAGCTGTTTTTT
CASSPGQGAAGELFF
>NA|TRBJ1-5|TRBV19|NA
TGTGCCAGTAGTCCTGTGGGGGGACCGAATCAGCCCCAGAATTTT
CASSPVGGPNQPQNF
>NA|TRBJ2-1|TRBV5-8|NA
TGTGCCAGCAGCTTGGACAGAGCCAATGAGCAGTTCTTC
CASSLDRANEQFF
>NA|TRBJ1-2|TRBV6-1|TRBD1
TGTGCCAGCAGCGCTGTCGACAGGGATCCTTCTGGCTACACCTTC
CASSAVDRDPSGYTF
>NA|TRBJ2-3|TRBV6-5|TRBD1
TGTGCCAGCAGTTCCGACGAGGGGGCGAGCACAGATACGCAGTATTTT
CASSSDEGASTDTQYF
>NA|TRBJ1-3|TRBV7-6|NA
TGTGCCAGCAGCTTAGTGGAGGGGACCTCTGGAAACACCATATATTTT
CASSLVEGTSGNTIYF
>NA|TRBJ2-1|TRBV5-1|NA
TGCGCCAGCAGCCCGAGGGCCAGTGGGAATGAGCAGTTCTTC
CASSPRASGNEQFF
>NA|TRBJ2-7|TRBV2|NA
TGTGCCAGCAGTGAAATGGACACCCTCGGAGTACAGTACTTC
CASSEMDTLGVQYF
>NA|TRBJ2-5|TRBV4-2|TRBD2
TGTGCCAGCAGCCAAGTGGTTGGTGTCGCGGGAGGACAAGAGACCCAGTACTTC
CASSQVVGVAGGQETQYF
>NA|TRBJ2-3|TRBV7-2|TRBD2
TGTACCAGCAGTCAACTAGCGGGGGTCCCAGATACGCAGTATTTT
CTSSQLAGVPDTQYF
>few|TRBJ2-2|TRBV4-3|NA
TGCGCCAGCAGCCAAGATGGAGGGGGCCGTAACACCGGGGAGCTGTTTTTT
CASSQDGGGRNTGELFF
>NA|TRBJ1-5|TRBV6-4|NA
TGTGCCAGCAGGGGGGGTAGCAATCAGCCCCAGCATTTT
CASRGGSNQPQHF
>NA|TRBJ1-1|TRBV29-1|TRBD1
TGCAGCGCGAAGACAGGGGGAACTGAAGCTTTCTTT
CSAKTGGTEAFF
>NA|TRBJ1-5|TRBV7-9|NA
TGTGCCAGCAGCTCCAACAGCAATCAGCCCCAGAATTTT
CASSSNSNQPQNF
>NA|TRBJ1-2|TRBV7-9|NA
TGTGCCAGCAGCCCCACAGGTGGAAATGGCTACACCTTC
CASSPTGGNGYTF
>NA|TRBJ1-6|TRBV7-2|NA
TGTGCCAGCAGCAAGAGCTGGGGGGACGTCAATTCACCCCTCCACTTT
CASSKSWGDVNSPLHF
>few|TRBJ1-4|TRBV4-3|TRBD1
TGCGCCAGCAGCCAAATTGCACAGGGGGCTGAAACTAATGAAAAACTGTTTTTT
CASSQIAQGAETNEKLFF
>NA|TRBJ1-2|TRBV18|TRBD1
TGTGCCAGCTCACTCGGGACAGGGGGCGACTATGGCTACACCTTC
CASSLGTGGDYGYTF
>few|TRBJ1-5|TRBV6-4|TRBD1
TGTGCCAGCAACGACAGGGGAGGCAATAGCAATCAGCCCCAGCATTTT
CASNDRGGNSNQPQHF
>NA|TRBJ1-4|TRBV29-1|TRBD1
TGCAGCGCCCTGGGTCAAACGTACAGGGGAGAGGTGGAAAAACTGTTTTTT
CSALGQTYRGEVEKLFF
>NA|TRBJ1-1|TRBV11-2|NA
TGTGCCAGCAGCACGGGACACTCGAACACTGAAGCTTTCTTT
CASSTGHSNTEAFF
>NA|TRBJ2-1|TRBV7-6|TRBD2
TGTGCCAGCAGCTTGTCAGGACTAGCGGGAGGGCCGGGTGAGCAGTTCTTC
CASSLSGLAGGPGEQFF
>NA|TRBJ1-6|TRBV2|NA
TGTGCCAGCAGGGACCCTAGTTCCCCGGAGGATAATTCACCCCTCCACTTT
CASRDPSSPEDNSPLHF
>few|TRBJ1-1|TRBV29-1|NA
TGCAGCGTTGAAGATTGGTCCGGGGGAAACACTGAAGCTTTCTTT
CSVEDWSGGNTEAFF
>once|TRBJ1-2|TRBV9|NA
TGTGCCAGCAGCCTCTCCACAGGCGGCTACACCTTC
CASSLSTGGYTF